This T cell receptor beta chain stems from a study of control samples from healthy donors and cancer patients. Sequenced by immunoSEQ multiplex PCR; TCRdb stores in-frame clones only, minus some. The sample records hundreds of thousands of clones, 80% to 95% being singletons. Per germline, CDR1 KGHDR and CDR2 SFDVKD. Trimming cost V 1 base and J 6 bases, with 8 bases left between them. The CDR3 is made up of 14 amino acids. The material sequenced was PBMCs. The TCR comes from a man aged 40-55 years with head and neck cancer. V and J are TRBV24-1 and TRBJ2-2; D is undetermined. Written as DNA, the CDR3 is TGTGCCACCAGTGATTTTTTAAAGGCCGGGGAGCTGTTTTTT. Protein sequence: CATSDFLKAGELFF.